Below, 30 T cell receptor beta chains from the same sample are listed, as sequenced in a study of cytomegalovirus exposure and HLA in healthy donors (dated by TCRdb to between 2016 and 2019). The method was the immunoSEQ multiplex PCR assay. The multiplex PCR relied on a mix of 60 forward primers for TCR Vbeta segments and 13 reverse primers for TCR Jbeta segments. This is the immuneACCESS table as TCRdb keeps it, with only in-frame sequences that have V and J called. A part of the clones is gone; compared with another copy, unresolved V genes explain less than half, and the rest is unexplained. The table for this sample lists some 120,000 clones; 83% of them were counted only once. About 3.7% of the sample rests with the top ten. The source material was PBMCs. Every receptor here comes from a woman in her thirties or forties in good health and CMV-seropositive.

This clone appeared once. This sequence joins TRBV27 and TRBJ2-5; unclear D gene. Trimming took off 5 bases at V and 7 bases at J, with 17 bases between the two ends. This CDR3 region has 14 residues. Germline lookup yields CDR1 MNHEY and CDR2 SMNVEV (reference sequence). In nucleotides, the CDR3 is TGTGCCAGCAGTCGAGATTCCCATATCGGGACCCAGTACTTC. Protein sequence: CASSRDSHIGTQYF.

This rearrangement joins TRBV7-2 to TRBJ2-7; TRBD2 aligns across 10 bases. Per the germline V gene, CDR1 is SGHTA and CDR2 is FQGNSA. V gave up 1 base and J gave up 1 base; unmatched junction bases: 4. There are 16 residues in the CDR3. This CDR3 reads CASSLGGTSVSYEQYF. CDR3 bases: TGTGCCAGCAGCTTAGGAGGGACTAGCGTTTCCTACGAGCAGTACTTC.

The chain carries TRBV2 and TRBJ1-5; D ambiguous. Per the germline V gene, CDR1 is SNHLY and CDR2 is FYNNEI. The CDR3 is 14 residues long. V was shortened by 3 bases and J by 3 bases, with 9 bases between the two germline ends. Here the CDR3 DNA reads TGTGCCAGCAGTGATAGTCTGAACAATCAGCCCCAGCATTTT. The encoded protein is CASSDSLNNQPQHF.

The rearrangement links TRBV7-2 to TRBJ1-4; possibly TRBD1 for D (6 bases). The V gene's germline CDR1 is SGHTA and CDR2 FQGNSA. This CDR3 is built from 14 residues. V gave up 5 bases and J gave up 4 bases, with 11 bases separating them. This chain's CDR3 is CASSRTADNEKLFF. Here the CDR3 DNA reads TGTGCCAGCAGCCGGACAGCCGATAATGAAAAACTGTTTTTT.

The rearrangement joins TRBV29-1 to TRBJ2-5; D is perhaps TRBD2 (6 bases). V gave up 6 bases and J gave up 1 base, with 9 bases separating them. The germline V gene encodes CDR1 SQVTM and CDR2 ANQGSEA. This CDR3 is built from 12 residues. The CDR3 sequence is CSVEGLQETQYF. In DNA form, the CDR3 reads TGCAGCGTCGAGGGACTCCAAGAGACCCAGTACTTC.

This clone was detected a few times. The chain has TRBV7-2 and TRBJ2-7; 9 bases are shared with TRBD2. This CDR3 is 17 amino acids long. CDR1 SGHTA and CDR2 FQGNSA come from the germline V gene. Germline trimming cut 1 base from V and 6 bases from J; bases unmatched to any gene: 13. CDR3 nucleotide sequence: TGTGCCAGCAGCTTAGGCCCGGTAGCGGGGGCTTTTGCCGAGCAGTACTTC. Its translation: CASSLGPVAGAFAEQYF.

The chain joins TRBV4-3 to TRBJ2-7; 7 nucleotides line up with TRBD1. This CDR3 comprises 15 residues. With 0 bases clipped from V and 5 bases from J, the junction kept 7 bases outside the gene matches. CDR1 and CDR2 from the germline V gene are LGHNA and YSLEER. Written as DNA, the CDR3 is TGCGCCAGCAGCCAAGATTACGACAGGGTCAACGAGCAGTACTTC. It encodes CASSQDYDRVNEQYF.

The chain joins TRBV11-2 to TRBJ2-7; 8 bases fit TRBD1. V dropped 4 bases and J dropped 6; count of bases not matched to a gene: 14. Germline loops: CDR1 SGHAT, CDR2 FQNNGV. The CDR3 runs 16 residues. CDR3 sequence (DNA): TGTGCCAGCAGCTCCCTATGGACAGGGAGCTATGGCGAGCAGTACTTC. Its translation is CASSSLWTGSYGEQYF.

The V call is TRBV15, the J call TRBJ2-5, with D perhaps TRBD1 (6 bases). The V gene lost 6 bases and the J gene lost 1 base, with 15 bases spanning the gap. The CDR3 has 15 residues. Germline V gene sequence: CDR1 LNHNV, CDR2 YYDKDF (reference sequence). The CDR3 coding sequence is TGTGCCACCAGGTTGGGACAAGAAGTCCAAGAGACCCAGTACTTC. Its translation: CATRLGQEVQETQYF.

V usage is TRBV30 and J usage is TRBJ2-7, with 8 nucleotides matching TRBD2. From germline, CDR1 is GTSNPN and CDR2 SVGIG (reference sequence). The length of the CDR3 is 15 residues. The junction had 8 bases not matched to a gene; V was cut back by 3 bases and J by 1 base. CDR3 DNA: TGTGCCTGGAGATTTAGCGGGAACAGTTCCTACGAGCAGTACTTC. Amino acid sequence: CAWRFSGNSSYEQYF.

The genes are TRBV5-4 and TRBJ1-3; no reliable D call. Per germline, CDR1 SGHNT and CDR2 YYREEE (reference sequence). The V end was cut by 0 bases, the J end by 0 bases, with 4 bases between. The CDR3 runs 14 residues. CDR3 region: CASSLGPSGNTIYF. The CDR3 nucleotides are TGTGCCAGCAGCTTGGGGCCCTCTGGAAACACCATATATTTT.

The chain links TRBV30 to TRBJ1-3; tentatively, D is TRBD1 (6 bases). CDR1 GTSNPN and CDR2 SVGIG come from the germline V gene (reference sequence). V was clipped by 0 bases and J by 4 bases, with 16 bases between them. This CDR3 has 16 amino acids. The DNA of the CDR3 is TGTGCCTGGAGTGTACGGTCAGCAGGGGTAGGAAACACCATATATTTT. The encoded protein is CAWSVRSAGVGNTIYF.

The rearrangement uses TRBV6-6 and TRBJ2-1; perhaps TRBD2 as D (6 bases). Looked up from germline, CDR1 is MNHNY and CDR2 is SVGAGI (reference sequence). Trimming cost V 5 bases and J 4 bases, with 15 bases left between them. This CDR3 region has 15 residues. The CDR3 is CASSNGGPQYNEQFF. For the CDR3, the DNA is TGTGCCAGCAGTAACGGAGGGCCTCAATACAATGAGCAGTTCTTC.

This rearrangement joins TRBV7-2 to TRBJ2-1; 11 bases match TRBD2. The ends lost 6 bases at V and 0 bases at J; junction bases unmatched: 1. This CDR3 comprises 15 residues. CDR1 is SGHTA, CDR2 FQGNSA, per germline. As DNA, the CDR3 is TGTGCCAGCAGGGGACTAGCGGCCTCCTACAATGAGCAGTTCTTC. Translation gives CASRGLAASYNEQFF.

The chain carries TRBV28 and TRBJ1-1; a possible D gene is TRBD1 (6 bases). This CDR3 has 13 residues. Germline assignment: CDR1 MDHEN and CDR2 SYDVKM. V lost 5 bases, J lost 3 bases, and 10 bases lay in between. CDR3 loop: CASSNTGYTEAFF. The DNA of the CDR3 is TGTGCCAGCAGTAACACAGGGTACACTGAAGCTTTCTTT.

This chain connects TRBV5-4 to TRBJ2-5; the match to TRBD2 covers 7 bases. The J call may not be correct, given that the DNA end is closer to TRBJ2-7. The CDR3 runs to 16 residues. Germline values: CDR1 SGHNT, CDR2 YYREEE (reference sequence). This CDR3 is CASSPTGGLSFYEQYF. The CDR3 DNA is TGTGCCAGCAGCCCGACGGGGGGACTGTCATTCTACGAGCAGTACTTC.

The count of this clone is one. The CDR3 is CASRTTGSYEQYF. CDR3 coding DNA: TGTGCCAGTAGAACGACAGGGTCCTACGAGCAGTACTTC. The rearrangement uses TRBV19 and TRBJ2-7, with 7 bases aligning to TRBD1. The CDR3 runs 13 residues. The V gene end was trimmed by 6 bases and the J gene end by 1 base; junction bases not matched to a gene: 3. Germline V gene sequence: CDR1 LNHDA, CDR2 SQIVND (reference sequence).

CDR3 DNA: TGTGCCAGCGGCGGGAAAGGGGACCACTCCTACAATGAGCAGTTCTTC. Residues: CASGGKGDHSYNEQFF. The V gene is TRBV2, the J gene TRBJ2-1; D perhaps matches TRBD2 (6 bases). V shed 8 bases and J shed 0 bases, with 17 bases lying between them. CDR1 and CDR2 from the germline V gene are SNHLY and FYNNEI. This CDR3 has 16 amino acids.

This clone has only a few counts. V is TRBV19 and J is TRBJ2-4, with D maybe TRBD2 (7 bases). V shed 3 bases and J shed 5 bases, with 11 bases lying between them. The germline V gene has CDR1 LNHDA and CDR2 SQIVND (reference sequence). This CDR3 region has 14 residues. CDR3 protein: CASSIVGGENIQYF. The CDR3 region has the DNA TGTGCCAGTAGTATTGTAGGGGGGGAAAACATTCAGTACTTC.

This clone was seen a handful of times. Other nucleotide sequences in the sample specify the same CDR3. V and J are TRBV19 and TRBJ1-1; possible D gene TRBD1, 5 bases. The CDR3 length is 13 residues. Looked up from germline, CDR1 is LNHDA and CDR2 is SQIVND (reference sequence). V lost 4 bases to trimming and J lost 2 bases, with 8 bases between them. The chain's CDR3 is CASSSQGNTEAFF. CDR3 DNA: TGTGCCAGTAGTAGTCAGGGCAACACTGAAGCTTTCTTT.

The gene calls are TRBV2 and TRBJ1-5; possible D gene TRBD1, 6 bases. This CDR3 is 15 amino acids long. Germline lookup yields CDR1 SNHLY and CDR2 FYNNEI. Trimming cost V 7 bases and J 2 bases, with 15 bases left between them. This chain's CDR3 is CASTQNRAGNQPQHF. For the CDR3, the DNA is TGTGCCAGCACGCAGAACAGGGCTGGCAATCAGCCCCAGCATTTT.

The chain has TRBV4-2 and TRBJ2-5, with 11 bases matching TRBD2. The CDR3 length is 20 residues. With 0 bases clipped from V and 0 bases from J, the junction kept 12 bases outside the gene matches. Looked up from germline, CDR1 is LGHNA and CDR2 is YNFKEQ. The CDR3 bases are TGTGCCAGCAGCCAAGATGGAGGGACTAGCGGTTATTCGTACCAAGAGACCCAGTACTTC. Protein: CASSQDGGTSGYSYQETQYF.

This chain connects TRBV6-1 to TRBJ2-7; D call uncertain. V lost 1 base, J lost 6 bases, and 16 bases lay in between. The germline CDR1 and CDR2 sequences are MNHNS and SASEGT. The CDR3 length is 15 residues. This CDR3 reads CASSEGISDTREQYF. The CDR3 DNA reads TGTGCCAGCAGTGAAGGTATATCAGACACCCGCGAGCAGTACTTC.

This clone was seen a single time. The chain recombines TRBV7-9 with TRBJ2-7; 10 bases align to TRBD2. The CDR3 contains 16 residues. The J segment lost 0 bases and the V segment lost 3 bases, leaving 5 bases of the junction unmatched. In germline, CDR1 is SEHNR, CDR2 FQNEAQ (reference sequence). CDR3 bases: TGTGCCAGCAGCTTGATTAGCGGGAGGAGCTCCTACGAGCAGTACTTC. It encodes CASSLISGRSSYEQYF.

V gene TRBV6-1 combines with J gene TRBJ2-1; D uncertain. Trimming left V 6 bases short and J 4 bases short, with 4 bases between. Per germline, CDR1 MNHNS and CDR2 SASEGT. The CDR3 contains 11 residues. The CDR3 here is CASRTYNEQFF. CDR3 bases: TGTGCCAGCAGAACTTACAATGAGCAGTTCTTC.

The genes are TRBV2 and TRBJ1-1; D ambiguous. The germline V and J ends were trimmed by 0 bases and 5 bases, with 7 bases remaining between them. This CDR3 comprises 13 residues. The germline V gene has CDR1 SNHLY and CDR2 FYNNEI. CDR3 sequence reads: CASSEAGETEAFF. Written as DNA, the CDR3 is TGTGCCAGCAGTGAAGCGGGAGAAACTGAAGCTTTCTTT. The complete variable domain, with remaining parts taken from reference TRBV2 and TRBJ1-1, reads EPEVTQTPSHQVTQMGQEVILRCVPISNHLYFYWYRQILGQKVEFLVSFYNNEISEKSEIFDDQFSVERPDGSNFTLKIRSTKLEDSAMYFCASSEAGETEAFFGQGTRLTVV.

The chain is built from TRBV19 and TRBJ1-5; TRBD1 aligns across 7 bases. The CDR3 totals 14 residues. J gave up 4 bases and V 6 bases, and 6 bases lay outside the gene matches. Germline V lookup: CDR1 LNHDA, CDR2 SQIVND (reference sequence). The CDR3 nucleotides are TGTGCCAGTAGCAAGGGACAGTTTAATCAGCCCCAGCATTTT. It is translated as CASSKGQFNQPQHF.

The J gene is TRBJ1-2, the V gene TRBV9; 7 nucleotides align to TRBD1. This CDR3 has 15 amino acids. Germline values: CDR1 SGDLS, CDR2 YYNGEE. Trimming took 0 bases from V and 8 from J; bases not matched to a gene: 10. The CDR3 DNA follows: TGTGCCAGCAGCGTAGCGAAACAGGGGACGGGAGGCTACACCTTC. Its translation is CASSVAKQGTGGYTF.

With regard to this clone: Other DNA sequences in this specimen translate into the identical CDR3. CDR3 region: CASTRLAGADTQYF. As DNA, the CDR3 is TGTGCCAGCACACGGCTAGCGGGGGCAGATACGCAGTATTTT. This chain uses TRBV6-6 with TRBJ2-3, with 10 positions matching TRBD2. CDR3 length: 14 residues. The V and J ends lost 7 bases and 4 bases, in that order; junction bases with no gene match: 5. Germline V gives CDR1 MNHNY, CDR2 SVGAGI (reference sequence).

This clone was observed once. J is TRBJ2-7 and V is TRBV5-8; D gene uncertain. The CDR3 spans 15 residues. V was pared by 0 bases and J by 5 bases, with 15 bases between. In germline, CDR1 is SGHTS, CDR2 YDEGEE. CDR3: CASSLAWLRGHEQYF. The CDR3 nucleotides read TGTGCCAGCAGCTTGGCGTGGCTCAGAGGCCACGAGCAGTACTTC.